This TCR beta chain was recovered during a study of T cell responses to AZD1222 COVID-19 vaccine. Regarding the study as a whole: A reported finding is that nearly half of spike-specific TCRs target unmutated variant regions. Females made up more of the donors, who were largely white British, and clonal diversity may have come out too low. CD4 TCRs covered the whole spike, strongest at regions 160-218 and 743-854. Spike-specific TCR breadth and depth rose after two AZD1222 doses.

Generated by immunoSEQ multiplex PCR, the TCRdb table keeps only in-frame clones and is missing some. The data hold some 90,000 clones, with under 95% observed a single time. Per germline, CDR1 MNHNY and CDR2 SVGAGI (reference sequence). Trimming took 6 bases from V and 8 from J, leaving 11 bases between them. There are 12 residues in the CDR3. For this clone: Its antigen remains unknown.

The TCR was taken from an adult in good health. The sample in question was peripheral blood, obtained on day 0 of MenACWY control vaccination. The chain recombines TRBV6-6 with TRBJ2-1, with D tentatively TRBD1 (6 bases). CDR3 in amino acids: CASSQDSYEQFF. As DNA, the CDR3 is TGTGCCAGCAGCCAGGACAGTTATGAGCAGTTCTTC.